These 25 T cell receptor beta chains share one sample of origin, sequenced in a study of T cells in Graves' hyperthyroidism and ophthalmopathy (dated by TCRdb to about 2019). Libraries were made using multiplex PCR. The data were produced on an Illumina HiSeq 2000. TCR beta CDR3 regions were amplified from RNA transcripts. For the first round of RT-PCR on the TCR CDR3, the HTBI primer set was used together with the Qiagen OneStep RT-PCR kit. The public reads were reprocessed in TCRdb via fastp at Q25 and MiXCR, keeping in-frame beta chains. Each CDR3 protein appears once, grouped with its most common genes and DNA. For this sample there are about 640,000 distinct CDR3 sequences; less than 25% appear just once. In total, the top ten clones hold 30% to 40% of the sample. Sequencing was done on a sample of blood. The source is a man aged 30-40 years with Graves' ophthalmopathy.

Many counts were recorded for this clonotype. The V gene is TRBV11-2, the J gene TRBJ2-7; 9 nucleotides match TRBD1. Germline V gene sequence: CDR1 SGHAT, CDR2 FQNNGV. This CDR3 has 13 residues. V gave up 9 bases and J gave up 6 bases; unmatched junction bases: 9. CDR3 amino acids: CASGPGQGGEQYF. In DNA, the CDR3 is TGTGCCAGTGGGCCGGGACAGGGTGGCGAGCAGTACTTC.

The V gene is TRBV18, the J gene TRBJ1-5; 8 bases are shared with TRBD1. The CDR3 sequence is 15 residues long. Trimming took 5 bases from V and 5 from J; bases not matched to a gene: 8. Per germline, CDR1 KGHSH and CDR2 LQKENI. The CDR3 DNA follows: TGTGCCAGCTCAGCAGGGGGCGCGACCCATCAGCCCCAGCATTTT. Translation gives CASSAGGATHQPQHF.

This clonotype was seen more than once but under ten times. The rearrangement links TRBV6-2 or TRBV6-3 to TRBJ2-1; D might be TRBD1 or TRBD2, each matching 6 bases. Per the germline V gene, CDR1 is MNHEY and CDR2 is SVGEGT. V lost 2 bases, J lost 2 bases, and 16 bases lay in between. This CDR3 is built from 17 residues. The CDR3 loop reads CASSYGLEGEAYNEQFF. The CDR3 DNA reads as TGTGCCAGCAGTTACGGCTTGGAGGGGGAAGCCTACAATGAGCAGTTCTTC.

Ten or more counts support this clonotype. The chain carries TRBV7-2 and TRBJ2-5, with D possibly TRBD1 on 5 matching bases. This CDR3 has 15 residues. V was shortened by 0 bases and J by 4 bases, with 12 bases between the two germline ends. The germline gives CDR1 SGHTA, CDR2 FQGNSA. The chain's CDR3 is CASSLAIIRGETQYF. CDR3 DNA: TGTGCCAGCAGCTTAGCGATTATTAGGGGAGAGACCCAGTACTTC.

This clonotype has ten or more counts. The chain recombines TRBV7-3 with TRBJ2-3; possibly TRBD2 for D (6 bases). Germline V gene sequence: CDR1 SGHTA, CDR2 FQGTGA. CDR3 size: 15 residues. V lost 2 bases and J lost 2, with 11 bases in between. In nucleotides, the CDR3 is TGTGCCAGCAGCTTACAGGCGGGGTCCACAGATACGCAGTATTTT. Amino acids: CASSLQAGSTDTQYF. Filled out from reference TRBV7-3 and TRBJ2-3, the complete variable domain reads GAGVSQTPSNKVTEKGKYVELRCDPISGHTALYWYRQSLGQGPEFLIYFQGTGAADDSGLPNDRFFAVRPEGSVSTLKIQRTERGDSAVYLCASSLQAGSTDTQYFGPGTRLTVL.

This clonotype occurred a few times. The chain combines TRBV7-9 with TRBJ2-3, with 7 bases lining up with TRBD1. CDR1 and CDR2 (germline): SEHNR, FQNEAQ (reference sequence). The CDR3 covers 15 residues. Trimming removed 5 bases from V and 2 bases from J; junction bases left unmatched: 7. The CDR3 sequence is CASSATGSATDTQYF. The DNA for the CDR3 is TGTGCCAGCAGCGCGACAGGGTCTGCCACAGATACGCAGTATTTT. The full variable domain, rest sourced from reference TRBV7-9 and TRBJ2-3, is DTGVSQNPRHKITKRGQNVTFRCDPISEHNRLYWYRQTLGQGPEFLTYFQNEAQLEKSRLLSDRFSAERPKGSFSTLEIQRTEQGDSAMYLCASSATGSATDTQYFGPGTRLTVL.

The rearrangement joins TRBV2 to TRBJ2-1; perhaps TRBD2 as D (5 bases). V lost 4 bases, J lost 5 bases, and 15 bases lay in between. Per germline, CDR1 SNHLY and CDR2 FYNNEI. CDR3 length: 15 residues. CDR3 amino acids: CASSGPGDRHNEQFF. CDR3 nucleotide sequence: TGTGCCAGCAGTGGACCCGGGGATCGTCACAATGAGCAGTTCTTC.

This clonotype was seen a handful of times. The J gene is TRBJ1-1, the V gene TRBV5-1; tentative D call: TRBD1 (6 bases). Trimming took 7 bases from V and 2 from J, leaving 12 bases between them. In germline, CDR1 is SGHRS, CDR2 YFSETQ. The CDR3 covers 13 residues. For the CDR3, the DNA is TGCGCCAGCGCGACGGGACAAAACACTGAAGCTTTCTTT. Its translation: CASATGQNTEAFF.

The J gene is TRBJ1-5, the V gene TRBV20-1, with 8 bases matching TRBD1. V lost 6 bases and J lost 3; bases outside the gene matches: 4. The CDR3 loop spans 13 amino acids. The germline V gene has CDR1 DFQATT and CDR2 SNEGSKA (reference sequence). The CDR3 sequence is CSASGGFNQPQHF. Written as DNA, the CDR3 is TGCAGTGCCTCAGGGGGCTTCAATCAGCCCCAGCATTTT.

This clonotype was seen more than once but under ten times. This chain uses TRBV9 with TRBJ1-1; D is uncertain. CDR1 SGDLS and CDR2 YYNGEE come from the germline V gene. The CDR3 has 17 amino acids. V lost 2 bases and J 0 bases, leaving 17 bases between the germline ends. CDR3 DNA: TGTGCCAGCAGCGTGGGCGATACCGTGCCTATGAACACTGAAGCTTTCTTT. Residues: CASSVGDTVPMNTEAFF.

This clonotype was seen a handful of times. The genes are TRBV6-2 or TRBV6-3 and TRBJ2-1; D call uncertain. This CDR3 is built from 15 residues. The V and J ends lost 5 bases and 4 bases respectively, with 15 bases between them. The germline V gene encodes CDR1 MNHEY and CDR2 SVGEGT. CDR3 DNA: TGTGCCAGCAGTATCGAATATTCGGATTACAATGAGCAGTTCTTC. Translation gives CASSIEYSDYNEQFF.

This clonotype has only a few counts. The V and J genes are TRBV19 and TRBJ1-1; 10 nucleotides align to TRBD1. The V and J ends lost 10 bases and 1 base, in that order; junction bases with no gene match: 9. Germline V gene sequence: CDR1 LNHDA, CDR2 SQIVND (reference sequence). The CDR3 length is 15 residues. For the CDR3, the DNA is TGTGCCACCCTGGACAGGGGGGGAGGGAACACTGAAGCTTTCTTT. Translation: CATLDRGGGNTEAFF.

This clonotype came up a few times. The chain uses TRBV2 and TRBJ1-5; 11 bases agree with TRBD1. The germline V gene has CDR1 SNHLY and CDR2 FYNNEI. The CDR3 covers 15 residues. Unmatched junction bases numbered 9, after V lost 6 bases and J lost 8 bases. CDR3 nucleotides: TGTGCCAGCAGACCCGGGACAGGGGGAATTGAGCCCCAGCATTTT. Encoded protein: CASRPGTGGIEPQHF. The complete variable domain, with remaining parts taken from reference TRBV2 and TRBJ1-5, reads EPEVTQTPSHQVTQMGQEVILRCVPISNHLYFYWYRQILGQKVEFLVSFYNNEISEKSEIFDDQFSVERPDGSNFTLKIRSTKLEDSAMYFCASRPGTGGIEPQHFGDGTRLSIL.

The V and J genes are TRBV20-1 and TRBJ1-5; no firm D call. CDR3 length: 16 amino acids. Germline V gene data show CDR1 as DFQATT and CDR2 as SNEGSKA (reference sequence). V was trimmed by 0 bases and J by 5 bases, leaving 17 bases between them. The CDR3 reads CSAREVGRLMYQPQHF. The CDR3 bases are TGCAGTGCTAGAGAGGTGGGCAGATTAATGTATCAGCCCCAGCATTTT.

V gene TRBV19 combines with J gene TRBJ2-2, with TRBD1 matching 7 bases. Germline lookup yields CDR1 LNHDA and CDR2 SQIVND (reference sequence). The ends lost 6 bases at V and 6 bases at J; junction bases unmatched: 7. This CDR3 contains 14 residues. This chain's CDR3 is CASRRQGGAGELFF. DNA of the CDR3: TGTGCCAGTAGACGACAGGGTGGGGCCGGGGAGCTGTTTTTT.

This clonotype has only a few counts. This CDR3 reads CASRWDRVNQPQHF. The DNA for the CDR3 is TGTGCCAGCAGGTGGGACAGGGTGAATCAGCCCCAGCATTTT. The rearrangement uses TRBV11-3 and TRBJ1-5; TRBD1 matches 9 bases. Germline trimming cut 6 bases from V and 4 bases from J; bases unmatched to any gene: 4. The germline V gene encodes CDR1 SGHNT and CDR2 YENEEA. The CDR3 totals 14 residues.

This clonotype was counted only a few times. This chain uses TRBV9 with TRBJ2-7; 10 bases fit TRBD1. From germline, CDR1 is SGDLS and CDR2 YYNGEE. The CDR3 consists of 14 residues. V lost 3 bases, J lost 5 bases, and 5 bases stayed unmatched. This chain's CDR3 is CASSEGQGLDEQYF. Here the CDR3 DNA reads TGTGCCAGCAGCGAGGGACAGGGGCTTGACGAGCAGTACTTC.

The sample holds a few counts of this clonotype. This sequence joins TRBV5-4 and TRBJ2-3; 7 nucleotides match TRBD2. The V gene end was trimmed by 5 bases and the J gene end by 4 bases; junction bases not matched to a gene: 19. The CDR3 totals 18 residues. Germline V CDR1 and CDR2: SGHNT, YYREEE (reference sequence). CDR3 coding DNA: TGTGCCAGCAGTTTACCCCTAGGAGGGCCGGGGGGTGCAGATACGCAGTATTTT. Translating it yields CASSLPLGGPGGADTQYF.

This clonotype occurred many times. The chain uses TRBV6-1 and TRBJ1-2; tentatively, D is TRBD1 (5 bases). CDR1 and CDR2 from the germline V gene are MNHNS and SASEGT. Trimming shortened V by 5 bases and J by 7 bases, and 11 bases separated the two germline ends. The CDR3 runs to 12 residues. DNA for the CDR3: TGTGCCAGCAGTACCTGGACATCTGGCTACACCTTC. It encodes CASSTWTSGYTF.

This clonotype has just a few counts. CDR3 amino acids: CAWSVTERETQYF. CDR3 DNA sequence: TGTGCCTGGAGTGTAACGGAGCGAGAGACCCAGTACTTC. This chain connects TRBV30 to TRBJ2-5; D not certain. The germline CDR1 and CDR2 sequences are GTSNPN and SVGIG (reference sequence). V lost 0 bases and J 4 bases, leaving 9 bases between the germline ends. The CDR3 is 13 amino acids.

This clonotype was seen only a few times. V usage is TRBV7-9 and J usage is TRBJ2-7; perhaps TRBD1 as D (8 bases). The CDR3 totals 15 residues. Per the germline V gene, CDR1 is SEHNR and CDR2 is FQNEAQ (reference sequence). V was trimmed by 5 bases and J by 5 bases, leaving 19 bases between them. The CDR3 bases are TGTGCCAGCAGCGCTGGACAGGGACTATTCCACGAGCAGTACTTC. Encoded protein: CASSAGQGLFHEQYF. Using reference TRBV7-9 and TRBJ2-7 for the parts outside the CDR3, the full variable domain is DTGVSQNPRHKITKRGQNVTFRCDPISEHNRLYWYRQTLGQGPEFLTYFQNEAQLEKSRLLSDRFSAERPKGSFSTLEIQRTEQGDSAMYLCASSAGQGLFHEQYFGPGTRLTVT.

This clonotype was seen many times. The rearrangement uses TRBV18 and TRBJ2-7; a weak D match, TRBD2 (5 bases). V was trimmed by 3 bases and J by 6 bases, leaving 12 bases between them. The CDR3 spans 13 residues. The V gene's germline CDR1 is KGHSH and CDR2 LQKENI. This CDR3 reads CASSPSRDGEQYF. CDR3 DNA sequence: TGTGCCAGCTCACCTTCGAGGGATGGCGAGCAGTACTTC.

This clonotype was observed a few times. The chain links TRBV30 to TRBJ1-2; tentative D call: TRBD1 (5 bases). The CDR3 has 14 residues. V was clipped by 1 base and J by 4 bases, with 13 bases between them. Germline CDR1 reads GTSNPN; CDR2 reads SVGIG (reference sequence). CDR3 in amino acids: CAWSGGPNPYGYTF. The CDR3, as DNA: TGTGCCTGGAGTGGGGGCCCAAACCCCTATGGCTACACCTTC.

This clonotype was counted ten times or more. The CDR3, as DNA: TGCGCCAGCAGCTTGGGAGACAGGCCGTACAATGAGCAGTTCTTC. It encodes CASSLGDRPYNEQFF. The chain combines TRBV5-1 with TRBJ2-1, with D possibly TRBD1 on 6 matching bases. Germline V gene sequence: CDR1 SGHRS, CDR2 YFSETQ. The CDR3 is made up of 15 amino acids. Trimming cost V 0 bases and J 4 bases, with 11 bases left between them.

The chain couples TRBV14 to TRBJ1-1; D is unresolved. This CDR3 has 15 residues. V lost 4 bases to trimming and J lost 0 bases, with 12 bases between them. Germline V gene lookup returns CDR1 SGHDN and CDR2 FVKESK. The CDR3 spells CASSPARRLNTEAFF. CDR3 sequence (DNA): TGTGCCAGCAGCCCAGCGCGGCGGTTGAACACTGAAGCTTTCTTT.